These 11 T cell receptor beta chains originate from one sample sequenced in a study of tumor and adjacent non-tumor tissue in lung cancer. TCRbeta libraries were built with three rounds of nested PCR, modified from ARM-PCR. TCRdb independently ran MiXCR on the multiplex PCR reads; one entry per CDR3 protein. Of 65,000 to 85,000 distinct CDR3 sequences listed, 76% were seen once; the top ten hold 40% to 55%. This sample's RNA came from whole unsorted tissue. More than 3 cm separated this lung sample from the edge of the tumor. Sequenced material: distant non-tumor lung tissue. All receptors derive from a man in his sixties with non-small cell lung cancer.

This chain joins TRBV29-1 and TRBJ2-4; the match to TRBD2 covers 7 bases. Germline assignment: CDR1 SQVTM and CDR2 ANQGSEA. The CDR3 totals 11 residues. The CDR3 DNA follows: TGCGGAACCGGGACTAATCACACTCAGTACTTC. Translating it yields CGTGTNHTQYF.

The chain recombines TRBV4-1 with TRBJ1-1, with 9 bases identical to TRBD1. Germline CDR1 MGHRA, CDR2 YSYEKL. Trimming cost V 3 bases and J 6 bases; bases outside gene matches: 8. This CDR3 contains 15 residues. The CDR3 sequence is CASSHIGQGRPEAFF. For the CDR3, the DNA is TGCGCCAGCAGCCATATTGGACAGGGGAGACCTGAAGCTTTCTTT.

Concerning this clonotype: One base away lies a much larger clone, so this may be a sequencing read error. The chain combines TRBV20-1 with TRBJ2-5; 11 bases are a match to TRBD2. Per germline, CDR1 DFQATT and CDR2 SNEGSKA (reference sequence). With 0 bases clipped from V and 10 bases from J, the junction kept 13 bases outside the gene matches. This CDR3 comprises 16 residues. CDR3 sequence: CSARDPTSGSIKIQYF. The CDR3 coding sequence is TGCAGTGCTAGAGACCCTACTAGCGGGAGTATCAAGATCCAGTACTTC.

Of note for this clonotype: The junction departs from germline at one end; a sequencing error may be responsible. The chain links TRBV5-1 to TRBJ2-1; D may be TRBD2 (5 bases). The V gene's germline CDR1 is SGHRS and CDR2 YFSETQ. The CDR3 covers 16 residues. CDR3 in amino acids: CTSRVTRRSSYNEQFF. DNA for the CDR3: TGCACCAGCAGAGTGACAAGGAGGAGCTCTTACAATGAGCAGTTCTTC.

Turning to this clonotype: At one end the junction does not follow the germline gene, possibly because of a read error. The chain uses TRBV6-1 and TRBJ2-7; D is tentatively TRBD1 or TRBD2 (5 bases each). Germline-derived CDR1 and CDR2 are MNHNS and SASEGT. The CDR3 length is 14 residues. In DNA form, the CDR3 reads TGTGCCAGCAGTGAAGTACTGAGGGGTTACGATCAGTACTTC. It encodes CASSEVLRGYDQYF.

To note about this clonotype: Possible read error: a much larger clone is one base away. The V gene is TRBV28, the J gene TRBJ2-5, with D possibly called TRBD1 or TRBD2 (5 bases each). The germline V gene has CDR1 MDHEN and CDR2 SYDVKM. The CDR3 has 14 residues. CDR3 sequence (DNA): TGTGCCGGCAGTTTAGAGGGGCCGCGGGAGACCCAGTACTTC. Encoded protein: CAGSLEGPRETQYF.

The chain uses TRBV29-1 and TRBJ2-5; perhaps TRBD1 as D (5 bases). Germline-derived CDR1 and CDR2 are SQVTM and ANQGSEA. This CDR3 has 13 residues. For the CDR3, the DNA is TGCAGGGTCGAAAACAGGAAGGGAGAGACCCAGTACTTC. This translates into CRVENRKGETQYF.

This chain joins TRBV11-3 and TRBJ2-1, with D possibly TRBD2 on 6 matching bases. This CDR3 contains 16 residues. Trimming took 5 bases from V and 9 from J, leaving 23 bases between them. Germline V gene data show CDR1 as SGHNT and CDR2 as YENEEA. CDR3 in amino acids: CASSLNQLAVLGEQFF. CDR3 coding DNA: TGTGCCAGCAGCCTCAACCAATTAGCGGTGCTAGGTGAGCAGTTCTTC.

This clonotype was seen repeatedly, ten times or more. The CDR3 DNA follows: TGTGCCACCAGTGATTCGACGCAGGGGAACACTGAAGCTTTCTTT. Residues: CATSDSTQGNTEAFF. The chain uses TRBV24-1 and TRBJ1-1, with D maybe TRBD1 (5 bases). Germline values: CDR1 KGHDR, CDR2 SFDVKD. Trimming removed 2 bases at V and 1 base at J, with 10 bases between. The CDR3 is made up of 15 amino acids.

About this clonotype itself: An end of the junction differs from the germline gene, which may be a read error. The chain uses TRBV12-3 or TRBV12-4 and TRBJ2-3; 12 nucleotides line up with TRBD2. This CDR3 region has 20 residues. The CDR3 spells CASSCWTSGVWNTSTDTQHF. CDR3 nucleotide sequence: TGTGCCAGCAGTTGCTGGACTAGCGGGGTCTGGAATACAAGCACAGATACGCAACATTTT.

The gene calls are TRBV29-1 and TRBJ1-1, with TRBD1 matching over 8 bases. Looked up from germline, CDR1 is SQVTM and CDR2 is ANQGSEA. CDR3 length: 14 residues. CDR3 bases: TGCATCGCTGCCCCCAGGGGGCTGGACACTGAAGCTTTCTTT. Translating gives CIAAPRGLDTEAFF.